This is a list of T cell receptor beta chains from one sample in a study of OX40 agonist ivuxolimab in advanced cancers. The assay was immunoSEQ multiplex PCR, and TCRdb's table has in-frame clones only and misses some. In the table there are approximately 33,000 clones, 90% to 95% of which are singletons. The sample consisted of CD4+ or CD8+ T cells sorted from blood, taken in a trial of the OX40 agonist ivuxolimab. Source of these receptors: an adult with an advanced solid tumor such as melanoma, head and neck, liver or kidney cancer. The CDR3 runs from the conserved cysteine through the conserved F or W. D genes are given only for firm matches. The listing skips clone size in some rows; elsewhere it reads once, few, many or a size class.

CDR3 DNA: TGTGCCATCAGTGAGCCGACTAGCGGGATCTTTTACGAGCAGTACTTC
CDR3 protein: CAISEPTSGIFYEQYF
clone size: NA
V gene: TRBV10-3
D gene: TRBD2
J gene: TRBJ2-7

CDR3 DNA: TGTGCCAGCAGTTCCCACCCTGAAAACTATGGCTACACCTTC
CDR3 protein: CASSSHPENYGYTF
clone size: once
V gene: TRBV27
D gene: NA
J gene: TRBJ1-2

CDR3 DNA: TGTGCCAGCAGCTACAGCGGGACGTACAATGAGCAGTTCTTC
CDR3 protein: CASSYSGTYNEQFF
clone size: NA
V gene: TRBV5-4
D gene: TRBD2
J gene: TRBJ2-1

CDR3 DNA: TGTGCCAGCACCCAAGGGGACAGGGGCTCCTACGAGCAGTACTTC
CDR3 protein: CASTQGDRGSYEQYF
clone size: NA
V gene: TRBV5-5
D gene: TRBD1
J gene: TRBJ2-7

CDR3 DNA: TGTGCCAGTAAACCTACTGGGACGGGGTTGAACGAGCAGTACTTC
CDR3 protein: CASKPTGTGLNEQYF
clone size: NA
V gene: TRBV19
D gene: NA
J gene: TRBJ2-7

CDR3 DNA: TGTGCCAGCAGTGAAGCGCGAAACCCCTCGGAAGGCAGAGACCGCACAGATACGCAGTATTTT
CDR3 protein: CASSEARNPSEGRDRTDTQYF
clone size: once
V gene: TRBV2
D gene: NA
J gene: TRBJ2-3

CDR3 DNA: TGTGCCAGCAGTTTATTGGGTGGCAATCAGCCCCAGCATTTT
CDR3 protein: CASSLLGGNQPQHF
clone size: NA
V gene: TRBV27
D gene: NA
J gene: TRBJ1-5

CDR3 DNA: TGTGCCAGCAGCTTCGGGCGGAGACACACAGATACGCAGTATTTT
CDR3 protein: CASSFGRRHTDTQYF
clone size: NA
V gene: TRBV13
D gene: NA
J gene: TRBJ2-3

CDR3 DNA: TGTGCCACCAGCATCACACGGACCTCCGAGCAGTACTTC
CDR3 protein: CATSITRTSEQYF
clone size: NA
V gene: TRBV15
D gene: NA
J gene: TRBJ2-7

CDR3 DNA: TGTGCCAGCAGCGTAGGTCTGACGGGCGAGCAGTACTTC
CDR3 protein: CASSVGLTGEQYF
clone size: NA
V gene: TRBV9
D gene: NA
J gene: TRBJ2-7

CDR3 DNA: TGTGCCAGCAGCTTAGCGGCGGGGCCACAGGTCTTCAATCAGCCCCAGCATTTT
CDR3 protein: CASSLAAGPQVFNQPQHF
clone size: NA
V gene: TRBV7-6
D gene: NA
J gene: TRBJ1-5

CDR3 DNA: TGTGCCATTTGGGTGGGCACCGGGGAGCTGTTTTTT
CDR3 protein: CAIWVGTGELFF
clone size: NA
V gene: TRBV19
D gene: NA
J gene: TRBJ2-2

CDR3 DNA: TGCGCCAGCAGCCAAGACTTTGGGGTCGCCTACGAGCAGTACTTC
CDR3 protein: CASSQDFGVAYEQYF
clone size: NA
V gene: TRBV4-1
D gene: NA
J gene: TRBJ2-7

CDR3 DNA: TGTGCCAGCAGCCCCCGGGTAGCGGGAGGTAGGGACAATGAGCAGTTCTTC
CDR3 protein: CASSPRVAGGRDNEQFF
clone size: NA
V gene: TRBV7-9
D gene: TRBD2
J gene: TRBJ2-1

CDR3 DNA: TGTGCCAGCTCACCACAAACCCTCAGGACAGGGAACACTGAAGCTTTCTTT
CDR3 protein: CASSPQTLRTGNTEAFF
clone size: NA
V gene: TRBV18
D gene: TRBD1
J gene: TRBJ1-1

CDR3 DNA: TGTGCCAGCAGTGAAGGTCTCAACTACAATGAGCAGTTCTTC
CDR3 protein: CASSEGLNYNEQFF
clone size: NA
V gene: TRBV2
D gene: NA
J gene: TRBJ2-1

CDR3 DNA: TGTGCCAGCAGTGACCTATCCGGGACTAGCGGCGGTACAGATACGCAGTATTTT
CDR3 protein: CASSDLSGTSGGTDTQYF
clone size: NA
V gene: TRBV25-1
D gene: TRBD2
J gene: TRBJ2-3

CDR3 DNA: TGTGCCAGCAGTCCGGGACTTAACTATGGCTACACCTTC
CDR3 protein: CASSPGLNYGYTF
clone size: NA
V gene: TRBV6-5
D gene: NA
J gene: TRBJ1-2

CDR3 DNA: TGTGCCAGTAGTACCCTGGCCGGGGAGCTGTTTTTT
CDR3 protein: CASSTLAGELFF
clone size: NA
V gene: TRBV19
D gene: NA
J gene: TRBJ2-2

CDR3 DNA: TGTGCCAGCCAACCCCTCGGACTAGTCGGAGATACGCAGTATTTT
CDR3 protein: CASQPLGLVGDTQYF
clone size: NA
V gene: TRBV27
D gene: TRBD2
J gene: TRBJ2-3

CDR3 DNA: TGTGCCTGGAGTCCAACTAGAGGAAGAAGGCACCGGGGAGCTGTTTTT
CDR3 protein: CAWSPTRGRRHRGAVF
clone size: NA
V gene: TRBV30
D gene: NA
J gene: TRBJ2-2

CDR3 DNA: TGTGCCAGCAGTGACTCGGCGGGAACCGGGGAGCTGTTTTTT
CDR3 protein: CASSDSAGTGELFF
clone size: NA
V gene: TRBV6-4
D gene: NA
J gene: TRBJ2-2

CDR3 DNA: TGTGCCAGCAGCTCCGGGGGGGGCACTGAAGCTTTCTTT
CDR3 protein: CASSSGGGTEAFF
clone size: NA
V gene: TRBV5-4
D gene: NA
J gene: TRBJ1-1

CDR3 DNA: TGTGCCAGCAGGGGGGACAGGGAAGACTATGGCTACACCTTC
CDR3 protein: CASRGDREDYGYTF
clone size: few
V gene: TRBV6-1
D gene: TRBD1
J gene: TRBJ1-2

CDR3 DNA: TGTGCCAGCAGCCCCCGCGGCGGGAGTCATAATGAGCAGTTCTTC
CDR3 protein: CASSPRGGSHNEQFF
clone size: NA
V gene: TRBV7-9
D gene: TRBD2
J gene: TRBJ2-1

CDR3 DNA: TGTGCCAGCAGCTTAGTTCAGGGGGCCTCGAACACTGAAGCTTTCTTT
CDR3 protein: CASSLVQGASNTEAFF
clone size: NA
V gene: TRBV7-9
D gene: TRBD1
J gene: TRBJ1-1

CDR3 DNA: TGCGCCAGCAGCCTGACGACAGGGGAGTACGAGCAGTACTTC
CDR3 protein: CASSLTTGEYEQYF
clone size: NA
V gene: TRBV4-3
D gene: TRBD1
J gene: TRBJ2-7

CDR3 DNA: TGTGCCAGCAGTTCCGGGACAGGGCGATCTCCCCAGCATTTT
CDR3 protein: CASSSGTGRSPQHF
clone size: NA
V gene: TRBV27
D gene: TRBD1
J gene: TRBJ1-5

CDR3 DNA: TGCAGCGTTGAAGGGACGGGCCCTGAGCAGTTCTTC
CDR3 protein: CSVEGTGPEQFF
clone size: NA
V gene: TRBV29-1
D gene: NA
J gene: TRBJ2-1

CDR3 DNA: TGTGCCAGCAGCCAAGATATCGCAGCGGGGAGCTCCTACGAGCAGTACTTC
CDR3 protein: CASSQDIAAGSSYEQYF
clone size: NA
V gene: TRBV14
D gene: TRBD2
J gene: TRBJ2-7

CDR3 DNA: TGCGCCAGCGCGCCCGGACGATCCTACGAGCAGTACTTC
CDR3 protein: CASAPGRSYEQYF
clone size: once
V gene: TRBV4-1
D gene: NA
J gene: TRBJ2-7

CDR3 DNA: TGTGCCACCAGCAGGGCGCGGGGACAGGGTCGCTACGAGCAGTACTTC
CDR3 protein: CATSRARGQGRYEQYF
clone size: NA
V gene: TRBV15
D gene: TRBD1
J gene: TRBJ2-7

CDR3 DNA: TGTGCCAGCAGTGAAGAGGGGCGTGGGGGTTACGAGCAGTACTTC
CDR3 protein: CASSEEGRGGYEQYF
clone size: NA
V gene: TRBV6-1
D gene: NA
J gene: TRBJ2-7